These 3 T cell receptor beta chains originate from one sample sequenced in a study of monozygotic twins with inflammatory bowel disease. Using the 5' RACE reads, TCRdb records one entry per CDR3 protein without DNA. The table lists a few hundred thousand distinct CDR3 sequences. Sequenced input: blood. The receptors shown here come from a human donor with ulcerative colitis or Crohn's disease, or a healthy co-twin of an affected twin (not recorded which).

V and J are TRBV20-1 and TRBJ2-7; TCRdb's D call, TRBD2, is unchecked because there is no DNA. The CDR3 covers 18 residues. Germline values: CDR1 DFQATT, CDR2 SNEGSKA (reference sequence). CDR3 sequence reads: CSARLVASGGTSSYEQYF.

This chain connects TRBV29-1 to TRBJ2-1. Germline-derived CDR1 and CDR2 are SQVTM and ANQGSEA. The CDR3 runs to 12 residues. CDR3 region: CSVGRQYNEQFF.

This CDR3 reads CASSEGTAVLYEQYF. V and J are TRBV6-1 and TRBJ2-7; TCRdb reports TRBD1, a call that lacks DNA to check it against. Germline V gives CDR1 MNHNS, CDR2 SASEGT. The CDR3 has 15 amino acids.